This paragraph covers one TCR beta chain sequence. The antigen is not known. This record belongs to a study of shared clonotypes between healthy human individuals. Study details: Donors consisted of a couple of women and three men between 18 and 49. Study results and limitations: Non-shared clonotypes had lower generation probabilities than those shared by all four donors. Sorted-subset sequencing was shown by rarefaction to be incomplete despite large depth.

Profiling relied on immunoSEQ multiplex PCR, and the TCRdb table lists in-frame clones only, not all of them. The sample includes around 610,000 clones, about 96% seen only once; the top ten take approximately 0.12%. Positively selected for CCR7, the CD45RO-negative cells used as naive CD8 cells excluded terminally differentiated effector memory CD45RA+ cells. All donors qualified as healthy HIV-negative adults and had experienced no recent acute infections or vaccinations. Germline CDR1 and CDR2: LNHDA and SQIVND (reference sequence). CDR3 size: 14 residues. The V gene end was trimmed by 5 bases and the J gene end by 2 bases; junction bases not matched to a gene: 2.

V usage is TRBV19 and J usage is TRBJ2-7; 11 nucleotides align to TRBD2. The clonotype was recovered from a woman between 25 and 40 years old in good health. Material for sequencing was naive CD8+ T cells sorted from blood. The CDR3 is CASSGLAGAYEQYF. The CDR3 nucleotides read TGTGCCAGTAGTGGACTAGCGGGCGCCTACGAGCAGTACTTC.